This T cell receptor (beta chain) was profiled in a study of blood T cells in healthy people across ages. The study, taken as a whole, reports: Fewer expanded clones and more diversity marked long-lived versus aged donors.

This clonotype was detected a few times. Antigen unknown. Ranging in age from about 6 to 100, the donors were healthy Caucasian individuals from Russia. A second roughly 7 to 12 cycle PCR used barcoded and J-beta primers. TCRdb redid the calling of the 5' RACE reads with MiXCR, one entry per CDR3 protein. Of 800,000 or so distinct CDR3 sequences in the sample, roughly 25% were seen once. The CDR3 is made up of 15 amino acids. Unmatched junction bases numbered 2, after V lost 4 bases and J lost 4 bases. Germline V gene lookup returns CDR1 SGHKS and CDR2 YYEKEE (reference sequence). This sample was also put to use in a study of T cells of mothers and their children. That study adds: A few healthy Caucasian mothers and their six children were the donors.

The sequenced sample consisted of blood. The TCR sequence derives from a boy younger than 18 in good health. The chain combines TRBV5-5 with TRBJ2-1; 13 nucleotides align to TRBD2. The CDR3 bases are TGTGCCAGCAGCGGGACTAGCGGGGATTACAATGAGCAGTTCTTC. Amino acid sequence: CASSGTSGDYNEQFF.